Sequencing of this T cell receptor beta chain was carried out in a study of blood T cell repertoires in COVID-19. Seattle researchers signed up patients amid active infection and tracked them longitudinally. As originally analysed: Nucleated cell counts were estimated from reference gene primer amplification. Some clones are missing from TCRdb's copy, which holds only in-frame ones; the method was immunoSEQ multiplex PCR. That table furnishes V, J and clone size, whereas the DNA furnished D and trimming. This table holds fewer than 300,000 clones, more than 85% found once. Sequencing was carried out using peripheral blood. This TCR derives from a woman between 25 and 40 years old with COVID-19, enrolled during active disease.

CDR3 amino acids: CASKDQTRTSDEQFF. As DNA, the CDR3 is TGTGCCAGCAAGGACCAGACTAGAACTTCAGATGAGCAGTTCTTC. This chain links TRBV27 with TRBJ2-1, with a weak D call TRBD2 (6 bases). The CDR3 is made up of 15 amino acids. Germline CDR1 MNHEY, CDR2 SMNVEV (reference sequence). Trimming removed 7 bases from V and 8 bases from J, with 21 bases in between.